These 23 T cell receptor beta chains share one sample of origin, sequenced in a study of OX40 agonist ivuxolimab in advanced cancers. The table came from immunoSEQ multiplex PCR; TCRdb's copy has only in-frame clones and leaves some out. The sample carries about 28,000 clones, 70% to 80% recorded once. This specimen consisted of CD4+ or CD8+ T cells sorted from blood, obtained in a trial of the OX40 agonist ivuxolimab. These receptors came from an adult with an advanced solid tumor such as melanoma, head and neck, liver or kidney cancer.

This clone showed up just once. The chain has TRBV9 and TRBJ2-1; TRBD2 is a possible D gene (6 bases). The germline CDR1 and CDR2 sequences are SGDLS and YYNGEE. The CDR3 sequence is 16 residues long. V was trimmed by 3 bases and J by 0 bases, leaving 13 bases between them. The CDR3 bases are TGTGCCAGCAGCGATCAAGACGGGGGCTCCTACAATGAGCAGTTCTTC. Translated: CASSDQDGGSYNEQFF.

This chain uses TRBV9 with TRBJ2-7; D perhaps matches TRBD2 (5 bases). The V gene lost 0 bases and the J gene lost 0 bases, with 10 bases spanning the gap. The CDR3 runs to 15 residues. Germline V gene data show CDR1 as SGDLS and CDR2 as YYNGEE. This chain's CDR3 is CASSVGFGSSYEQYF. In nucleotides, the CDR3 is TGTGCCAGCAGCGTAGGGTTTGGGAGCTCCTACGAGCAGTACTTC. The full variable domain, rest sourced from reference TRBV9 and TRBJ2-7, is DSGVTQTPKHLITATGQRVTLRCSPRSGDLSVYWYQQSLDQGLQFLIQYYNGEERAKGNILERFSAQQFPDLHSELNLSSLELGDSALYFCASSVGFGSSYEQYFGPGTRLTVT.

This rearrangement joins TRBV6-5 to TRBJ1-1; no reliable D call. Trimming removed 5 bases from V and 7 bases from J, with 11 bases in between. Looked up from germline, CDR1 is MNHEY and CDR2 is SVGAGI. This CDR3 region has 12 residues. CDR3: CASSADRVEAFF. DNA of the CDR3: TGTGCCAGCAGTGCAGACCGGGTTGAAGCTTTCTTT.

The genes are TRBV11-2 and TRBJ2-2; weak D call: TRBD2 (5 bases). The CDR3 has 14 amino acids. Germline V gene data show CDR1 as SGHAT and CDR2 as FQNNGV. The V end was cut by 0 bases, the J end by 6 bases, with 8 bases between. The chain's CDR3 is CASSLDLGAGELFF. CDR3 in DNA: TGTGCCAGCAGCTTAGATCTCGGGGCCGGGGAGCTGTTTTTT.

The rearrangement joins TRBV4-3 to TRBJ1-2; the match to TRBD1 covers 7 bases. With 0 bases clipped from V and 6 bases from J, the junction kept 10 bases outside the gene matches. Germline V gene lookup returns CDR1 LGHNA and CDR2 YSLEER. The CDR3 length is 16 residues. DNA for the CDR3: TGCGCCAGCAGCCAAGATCTTTCCAGGGGGAACGATGGCTACACCTTC. Encoded protein: CASSQDLSRGNDGYTF.

This chain joins TRBV7-7 and TRBJ1-4, with 10 bases identical to TRBD1. Trimming at V came to 5 bases and at J to 6 bases, leaving 3 bases not matched to a gene. Germline CDR1 and CDR2: SSHAT and FNYEAQ (reference sequence). This CDR3 has 14 amino acids. For the CDR3, the DNA is TGTGCCAGCAGCCTCGGGACAGGGGATGAAAAACTGTTTTTT. Protein: CASSLGTGDEKLFF.

This sequence joins TRBV5-5 and TRBJ2-2, with a possible D match to TRBD1 (5 bases). Germline V gives CDR1 SGHKS, CDR2 YYEKEE (reference sequence). The CDR3 extends over 17 amino acids. V lost 0 bases and J 2 bases, leaving 14 bases between the germline ends. CDR3 DNA sequence: TGTGCCAGCAGCTTGGGTCGGGTACAGGTCAACACCGGGGAGCTGTTTTTT. Translated: CASSLGRVQVNTGELFF.

This chain links TRBV7-2 with TRBJ2-3; TRBD2 matches at 7 bases. The length of the CDR3 is 15 residues. V shed 5 bases and J 2 bases; nucleotides not matched to a gene: 7. CDR1 SGHTA and CDR2 FQGNSA come from the germline V gene. This CDR3 is CASSTWDYLTDTQYF. In DNA, the CDR3 is TGTGCCAGCAGCACATGGGACTATCTCACAGATACGCAGTATTTT.

V and J are TRBV5-4 and TRBJ2-2, with TRBD2 identical over 7 bases. V dropped 1 base and J dropped 4; count of bases not matched to a gene: 4. The CDR3 spans 15 residues. Germline CDR1 SGHNT, CDR2 YYREEE (reference sequence). CDR3: CASSLTSGGTGELFF. In nucleotides, the CDR3 is TGTGCCAGCAGCTTGACCTCGGGGGGCACCGGGGAGCTGTTTTTT.

This chain links TRBV19 with TRBJ2-5; no firm D call. This CDR3 has 15 amino acids. V was shortened by 3 bases and J by 1 base, with 12 bases between the two germline ends. The germline gives CDR1 LNHDA, CDR2 SQIVND (reference sequence). For the CDR3, the DNA is TGTGCCAGTAGTATGAAGGGATGGGCCCAAGAGACCCAGTACTTC. This gives the protein CASSMKGWAQETQYF.

The chain has TRBV4-2 and TRBJ1-5; D is unclear. The length of the CDR3 is 15 residues. The V gene lost 2 bases and the J gene lost 7 bases, with 15 bases spanning the gap. The germline V gene encodes CDR1 LGHNA and CDR2 YNFKEQ. The CDR3 bases are TGTGCCAGCAGCCAACCCGCCGGTAGGGAACAGCCCCAGCATTTT. Its protein is CASSQPAGREQPQHF.

The chain has TRBV7-9 and TRBJ2-7; D is ambiguous. V lost 4 bases to trimming and J lost 4 bases, with 17 bases between them. Germline values: CDR1 SEHNR, CDR2 FQNEAQ (reference sequence). The CDR3 has 15 residues. The CDR3 DNA sequence: TGTGCCAGCAGCTCGGATCTTGGGGTAGGGTACGAGCAGTACTTC. Translating it yields CASSSDLGVGYEQYF.

This chain connects TRBV15 to TRBJ1-3; maybe TRBD1 (6 bases). This CDR3 comprises 18 residues. Trimming stripped 0 bases from V and 4 bases from J, with 19 bases between. Germline lookup yields CDR1 LNHNV and CDR2 YYDKDF (reference sequence). As DNA, the CDR3 is TGTGCCACCAGCAGAGATCCCAGCAGGGGAACTTTAGGAAACACCATATATTTT. Amino acids: CATSRDPSRGTLGNTIYF. Full variable domain (outside the CDR3, taken from reference TRBV15 and TRBJ1-3): DAMVIQNPRYQVTQFGKPVTLSCSQTLNHNVMYWYQQKSSQAPKLLFHYYDKDFNNEADTPDNFQSRRPNTSFCFLDIRSPGLGDTAMYLCATSRDPSRGTLGNTIYFGEGSWLTVV.

The chain links TRBV4-2 to TRBJ1-5; 12 nucleotides line up with TRBD1. Germline V lookup: CDR1 LGHNA, CDR2 YNFKEQ. With V trimmed by 6 bases and J by 5 bases, 5 bases remained unmatched. The CDR3 has 15 residues. The DNA for the CDR3 is TGTGCCAGCAGTTTGGGACAGGGGGCATATCAGCCCCAGCATTTT. Translated, it gives CASSLGQGAYQPQHF.

This chain links TRBV7-9 with TRBJ2-1; D may be TRBD2 (6 bases). V was cut by 5 bases and J by 5 bases, with 13 bases left in between. The CDR3 extends over 14 amino acids. The germline V gene encodes CDR1 SEHNR and CDR2 FQNEAQ (reference sequence). CDR3 sequence (DNA): TGTGCCAGCAGCGCTAGGGACTGGGACAATGAGCAGTTCTTC. Encoded protein: CASSARDWDNEQFF. Looking up the rest from reference TRBV7-9 and TRBJ2-1 gives the full variable domain: DTGVSQNPRHKITKRGQNVTFRCDPISEHNRLYWYRQTLGQGPEFLTYFQNEAQLEKSRLLSDRFSAERPKGSFSTLEIQRTEQGDSAMYLCASSARDWDNEQFFGPGTRLTVL.

V is TRBV2 and J is TRBJ2-7; D is unresolved. Trimming pared 4 bases from V and 0 bases from J, leaving 16 bases between. CDR3 length equals 16 residues. Germline assignment: CDR1 SNHLY and CDR2 FYNNEI. Written as DNA, the CDR3 is TGTGCCAGCAGTGGCCCTGTGAAGATGAGCTCCTACGAGCAGTACTTC. Encoded protein: CASSGPVKMSSYEQYF.

The genes are TRBV16 and TRBJ2-7; 10 nucleotides align to TRBD2. The ends lost 0 bases at V and 5 bases at J; junction bases unmatched: 16. The CDR3 has 19 amino acids. CDR1 is KGHSY and CDR2 is FQNENV in the germline V gene. The CDR3 spells CASSQSLLAGAPGDHEQYF. Here the CDR3 DNA reads TGTGCCAGCAGCCAATCTTTGCTAGCGGGGGCGCCGGGGGACCACGAGCAGTACTTC.

The rearrangement uses TRBV5-6 and TRBJ1-5; D is ambiguous. V was cut by 0 bases and J by 7 bases, with 5 bases left in between. Germline V gives CDR1 SGHDT, CDR2 YYEEEE. CDR3 length: 12 amino acids. CDR3 in amino acids: CASSLGMQPQHF. CDR3 nucleotides: TGTGCCAGCAGCTTGGGGATGCAGCCCCAGCATTTT.

The count of this clone is one. Other DNA sequences in this sample translate to the same CDR3. The gene calls are TRBV27 and TRBJ2-3, with D perhaps matching TRBD2 (6 bases). The CDR3 contains 15 residues. Per germline, CDR1 MNHEY and CDR2 SMNVEV (reference sequence). CDR3 nucleotide sequence: TGTGCTACCAGCATTGGGGTGGGGACTTCAGATACGCAGTATTTT. It encodes CATSIGVGTSDTQYF.

The chain recombines TRBV5-4 with TRBJ2-1; D gene unclear. This CDR3 region has 16 residues. Trimming shortened V by 0 bases and J by 6 bases, and 16 bases separated the two germline ends. The germline V gene has CDR1 SGHNT and CDR2 YYREEE (reference sequence). CDR3 region: CASSLAEFMVPNEQFF. As DNA, the CDR3 is TGTGCCAGCAGCTTGGCAGAGTTTATGGTCCCCAATGAGCAGTTCTTC.

This chain joins TRBV29-1 and TRBJ2-7; 13 bases match TRBD2. V lost 6 bases, J lost 0 bases, and 8 bases stayed unmatched. Germline CDR1 reads SQVTM; CDR2 reads ANQGSEA. The CDR3 loop spans 16 amino acids. For the CDR3, the DNA is TGCAGCGTCGTGACTAGCGGGGGGCCGAGCTCCTACGAGCAGTACTTC. Its protein is CSVVTSGGPSSYEQYF.

This clone came up a few times. The J gene is TRBJ1-4, the V gene TRBV2; D gene unclear. CDR1 SNHLY and CDR2 FYNNEI come from the germline V gene. The germline V and J ends were trimmed by 1 base and 0 bases, with 9 bases remaining between them. The CDR3 extends over 16 amino acids. Here the CDR3 reads CASSEVDGPTNEKLFF. Here the CDR3 DNA reads TGTGCCAGCAGTGAAGTAGACGGACCAACTAATGAAAAACTGTTTTTT.

CDR3 nucleotide sequence: TGTGCCAGCAGTGGTTTCGGGGGGCCTGAAGAGACCCAGTACTTC. Translating gives CASSGFGGPEETQYF. The chain uses TRBV2 and TRBJ2-5; D might be TRBD2 (7 bases). V lost 4 bases to trimming and J lost 3 bases, with 15 bases between them. Germline V gene data show CDR1 as SNHLY and CDR2 as FYNNEI. The CDR3 extends over 15 amino acids.